This T cell receptor (beta chain) is drawn from a study of blood T cell repertoires in COVID-19. The overall study: The origin of the acute and convalescent COVID-19 samples was the United States, Italy and Spain. PBMCs, B-cell-depleted T cells, or T cells were the source of the cDNA or gDNA that made up the material.

Losses at the gene ends were 8 bases for V and 3 bases for J; bases not matched to a gene: 1. The V gene's germline CDR1 is MNHEY and CDR2 SVGAGI. The CDR3 runs to 12 residues. Original processing notes: Nucleated cell counts were estimated from reference gene primer amplification. Using immunoSEQ multiplex PCR, the repertoire was profiled, and TCRdb retains in-frame clones only, with some absent. V, J and clone size were drawn from that table, and D and trimming were deduced from the DNA. The table records approximately 39,000 clones, approximately 96% of them present only once. The specimen was peripheral blood. The genes are TRBV6-5 and TRBJ1-5; 7 nucleotides match TRBD1. This sequence was found in a human donor with active COVID-19. The donor label of this sample is uncertain. As DNA, the CDR3 is TGTGCCAGCCAGGGGGACAATCAGCCCCAGCATTTT. This gives the protein CASQGDNQPQHF.